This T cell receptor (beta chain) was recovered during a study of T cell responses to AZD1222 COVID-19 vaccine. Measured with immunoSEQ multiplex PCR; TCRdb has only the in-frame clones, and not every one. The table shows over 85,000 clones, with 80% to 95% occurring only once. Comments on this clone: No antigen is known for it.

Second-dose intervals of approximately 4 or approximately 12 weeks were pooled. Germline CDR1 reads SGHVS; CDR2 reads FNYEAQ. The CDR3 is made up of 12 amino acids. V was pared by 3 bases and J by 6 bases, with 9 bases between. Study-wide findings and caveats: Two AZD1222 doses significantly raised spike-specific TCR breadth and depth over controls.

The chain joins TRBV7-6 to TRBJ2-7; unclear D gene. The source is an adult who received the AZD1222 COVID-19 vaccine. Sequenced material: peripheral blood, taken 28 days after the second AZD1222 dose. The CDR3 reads CASSLTPSEQYF. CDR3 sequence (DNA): TGTGCCAGCAGCTTGACTCCTTCCGAGCAGTACTTC.